Below, 21 T cell receptor beta chains from the same sample are listed, as sequenced in a study of blood T cell repertoires in COVID-19. Method: immunoSEQ multiplex PCR; TCRdb's copy keeps in-frame clones and lacks some. The sample has 270,000 or so clones; roughly 93% are singletons. Material: PBMCs or T cells enriched from blood (not recorded which). These receptors were taken from a middle-aged woman with acute COVID-19.

Written as DNA, the CDR3 is TGTGCCAGCCGCGCGGACAGCTCCTACGAGCAGTACTTC. This encodes CASRADSSYEQYF. The gene calls are TRBV2 and TRBJ2-7; the D gene is possibly TRBD1 (6 bases). The V gene lost 8 bases and the J gene lost 0 bases, with 11 bases spanning the gap. This CDR3 comprises 13 residues. CDR1 and CDR2 (germline): SNHLY, FYNNEI.

The J gene is TRBJ1-5, the V gene TRBV24-1; 11 nucleotides agree with TRBD1. V was pared by 9 bases and J by 4 bases, with 4 bases of the junction left unmatched. This CDR3 is 14 amino acids long. The germline CDR1 and CDR2 sequences are KGHDR and SFDVKD. CDR3 sequence reads: CATQGTGGNQPQHF. In DNA, the CDR3 is TGTGCCACCCAAGGGACAGGGGGGAATCAGCCCCAGCATTTT.

V gene TRBV3-1 (or the pseudogene TRBV3-2) combines with J gene TRBJ1-5; D is possibly TRBD1 (5 bases). Germline-derived CDR1 and CDR2 are LGHDT and YNNKEL (reference sequence). The ends were cut back, 10 bases at V and 7 bases at J, with 20 bases in the middle. The CDR3 contains 14 residues. The CDR3, as DNA: TGTGCCAACCCCCGGGGGGAGCGAGGGCAGCCCCAGCATTTT. Encoded protein: CANPRGERGQPQHF.

The genes are TRBV7-3 and TRBJ2-3; unclear D gene. CDR1 SGHTA and CDR2 FQGTGA come from the germline V gene. V was trimmed by 5 bases and J by 5 bases, leaving 20 bases between them. The CDR3 has 16 residues. CDR3 protein: CASSLLGDPSGDTQYF. The CDR3 nucleotides read TGTGCCAGCAGCCTATTGGGTGACCCCTCGGGAGATACGCAGTATTTT.

This clone was found a few times. In DNA, the CDR3 is TGTGCCAGCAGCCATAGTAGGAGCGGTCCCGCCTACGAGCAGTACTTC. Translation gives CASSHSRSGPAYEQYF. The rearrangement uses TRBV7-9 and TRBJ2-7; TRBD2 might be the D (5 bases). The CDR3 has 16 residues. The ends were cut back, 5 bases at V and 2 bases at J, with 19 bases in the middle. CDR1 and CDR2 (germline): SEHNR, FQNEAQ (reference sequence).

The chain couples TRBV28 to TRBJ1-4; 7 positions match TRBD1. The germline V gene has CDR1 MDHEN and CDR2 SYDVKM. Losses at the gene ends were 6 bases for V and 7 bases for J; bases not matched to a gene: 11. The CDR3 runs 15 residues. The CDR3 DNA reads TGTGCCAGCAGCCGAACAGGGGTTGGTGGTGAAAAACTGTTTTTT. Translation: CASSRTGVGGEKLFF.

This chain connects TRBV12-5 to TRBJ2-1; 13 positions match TRBD2. Germline V gives CDR1 LGHNT, CDR2 FRNRAP. The CDR3 is 17 amino acids. V gave up 3 bases and J gave up 4 bases; unmatched junction bases: 6. The CDR3 spells CASGFRGTSGVYNEQFF. In DNA form, the CDR3 reads TGTGCTAGTGGTTTCAGGGGGACTAGCGGGGTTTACAATGAGCAGTTCTTC.

This clone appeared a few times. The chain links TRBV3-1 (or the pseudogene TRBV3-2) to TRBJ2-7; tentative D call: TRBD1 (6 bases). CDR1 and CDR2 from the germline V gene are LGHDT and YNNKEL (reference sequence). Trimming took 4 bases from V and 3 from J, leaving 19 bases between them. The CDR3 has 16 residues. CDR3 nucleotide sequence: TGTGCCAGCAGCCGACAGGACGGAGCTGGCGGCTACGAGCAGTACTTC. The encoded protein is CASSRQDGAGGYEQYF.

The CDR3 loop is CASSGGTIQETQYF. The CDR3 nucleotides are TGTGCCAGCAGCGGCGGGACTATCCAAGAGACCCAGTACTTC. V gene TRBV9 combines with J gene TRBJ2-5; 7 nucleotides align to TRBD2. Trimming cost V 3 bases and J 1 base; bases outside gene matches: 3. Germline CDR1 is SGDLS and CDR2 is YYNGEE. This CDR3 spans 14 amino acids.

This clone was seen just once. The V gene is TRBV2, the J gene TRBJ2-2; 7 positions match TRBD1. Trimming took 7 bases from V and 0 from J; bases not matched to a gene: 8. Germline V lookup: CDR1 SNHLY, CDR2 FYNNEI. This CDR3 region has 16 residues. CDR3 DNA sequence: TGTGCCAGCAATTCTTACAGGGGCACGAACACCGGGGAGCTGTTTTTT. This codes for CASNSYRGTNTGELFF.

This clone was counted only a few times. This chain uses TRBV2 with TRBJ2-5, with TRBD1 as a possible D gene (6 bases). V lost 4 bases to trimming and J lost 5 bases, with 17 bases between them. Germline CDR1 is SNHLY and CDR2 is FYNNEI. CDR3 length equals 15 residues. Here the CDR3 reads CASSAGGQGWETQYF. CDR3 in DNA: TGTGCCAGCAGTGCAGGAGGCCAGGGGTGGGAGACCCAGTACTTC.

The chain links TRBV28 to TRBJ1-1; 7 bases match TRBD1. CDR3 length: 15 residues. The germline gives CDR1 MDHEN, CDR2 SYDVKM. Unmatched junction bases numbered 11, after V lost 6 bases and J lost 4 bases. The CDR3 here is CASRRSDRVGTEAFF. CDR3 DNA: TGTGCCAGCAGGCGATCCGACAGGGTCGGCACTGAAGCTTTCTTT.

This chain links TRBV20-1 with TRBJ2-3; D is undetermined. V was shortened by 3 bases and J by 2 bases, with 9 bases between the two germline ends. Germline V gives CDR1 DFQATT, CDR2 SNEGSKA (reference sequence). The CDR3 length is 13 residues. CDR3 sequence (DNA): TGCAGTGCTAGTAACAGATACACAGATACGCAGTATTTT. Protein product: CSASNRYTDTQYF.

The J gene is TRBJ2-5, the V gene TRBV4-2, with 7 nucleotides matching TRBD1. CDR1 LGHNA and CDR2 YNFKEQ come from the germline V gene. The J segment lost 4 bases and the V segment lost 1 base, leaving 6 bases of the junction unmatched. The CDR3 consists of 15 residues. Written as DNA, the CDR3 is TGTGCCAGCAGCCAAGGAGACAGGGCGGGAGAGACCCAGTACTTC. This gives the protein CASSQGDRAGETQYF.

The chain links TRBV7-3 to TRBJ2-1; D not certain. With 2 bases removed from V and 0 bases from J, the gap between germline ends came to 8 bases. In germline, CDR1 is SGHTA, CDR2 FQGTGA. The CDR3 runs to 15 residues. CDR3 nucleotides: TGTGCCAGCAGCTTACAACCTACCTCCTACAATGAGCAGTTCTTC. It specifies CASSLQPTSYNEQFF.

V usage is TRBV24-1 and J usage is TRBJ1-2, with 9 nucleotides matching TRBD1. The CDR3 length is 15 residues. CDR1 KGHDR and CDR2 SFDVKD come from the germline V gene. V was pared by 4 bases and J by 4 bases, with 6 bases of the junction left unmatched. The CDR3 is CATSEGGQGGYGYTF. CDR3 DNA sequence: TGTGCCACCAGTGAAGGGGGACAGGGAGGCTATGGCTACACCTTC.

As to this clone: Other DNA sequences of this sample code for an identical CDR3. The chain employs TRBV19 and TRBJ2-1; 8 positions match TRBD2. Germline lookup yields CDR1 LNHDA and CDR2 SQIVND (reference sequence). V lost 5 bases and J lost 1; bases outside the gene matches: 1. The CDR3 extends over 14 amino acids. DNA of the CDR3: TGTGCCAGTAGTCCGGGGGGGTCCTACAATGAGCAGTTCTTC. This translates into CASSPGGSYNEQFF.

The gene calls are TRBV19 and TRBJ2-5; tentatively, D is TRBD1 (6 bases). V shed 4 bases and J shed 0 bases, with 15 bases lying between them. The CDR3 sequence is 16 residues long. Germline V lookup: CDR1 LNHDA, CDR2 SQIVND (reference sequence). The CDR3 protein is CASSSWTEKYQETQYF. As DNA, the CDR3 is TGTGCCAGTAGTAGCTGGACAGAAAAGTACCAAGAGACCCAGTACTTC.

This clone was counted only a few times. The chain recombines TRBV9 with TRBJ1-2; D gene ambiguous. The V end lost 3 bases, the J end lost 4 bases, and 10 bases lay between the germline ends. Germline V gene sequence: CDR1 SGDLS, CDR2 YYNGEE. The CDR3 consists of 13 residues. The CDR3 nucleotides read TGTGCCAGCAGCGCCGGCGGCTCCTATGGCTACACCTTC. The encoded protein is CASSAGGSYGYTF.

The V call is TRBV5-5, the J call TRBJ2-5, with 7 bases that match TRBD2. The CDR3 loop spans 15 amino acids. Germline lookup yields CDR1 SGHKS and CDR2 YYEKEE (reference sequence). Trimming took 3 bases from V and 5 from J; bases not matched to a gene: 10. The CDR3, as DNA: TGTGCCAGCAGCTACAATGGGAGGGCCGGGGAGACCCAGTACTTC. This codes for CASSYNGRAGETQYF.

The chain couples TRBV6-6 to TRBJ2-7, with TRBD2 matching 12 bases. The germline V gene has CDR1 MNHNY and CDR2 SVGAGI (reference sequence). There are 15 residues in the CDR3. V was pared by 6 bases and J by 6 bases, with 9 bases of the junction left unmatched. The CDR3 loop reads CASSSPGLAGSEQYF. CDR3 in DNA: TGTGCCAGCAGCTCCCCGGGACTAGCGGGCTCCGAGCAGTACTTC.